This T cell receptor (beta chain) is drawn from a study of radiotherapy plus CTLA-4 blockade in lung cancer. Findings and limits, study-wide: After treatment with radiotherapy plus ipilimumab, TCR clones that came from the tumor expanded in blood.

The germline CDR1 and CDR2 sequences are SGHTS and YDEGEE. The CDR3 is made up of 12 amino acids. V was pared by 1 base and J by 4 bases, with 4 bases between. Of note for this clone: Its matching antigen is unknown.

Using immunoSEQ multiplex PCR, the repertoire was profiled, and TCRdb retains in-frame clones only, with some absent. Of approximately 46,000 clones listed, 85% are singletons. The V call is TRBV5-8, the J call TRBJ2-3; D not certain. Material: peripheral blood, obtained from a patient treated with radiotherapy plus ipilimumab. The source of this sequence is a human donor with non-small cell lung cancer whose response to radiotherapy plus ipilimumab could not be evaluated. The CDR3 region is CASSLFSDTQYF. The CDR3 DNA reads as TGTGCCAGCAGCTTGTTCTCAGATACGCAGTATTTT.